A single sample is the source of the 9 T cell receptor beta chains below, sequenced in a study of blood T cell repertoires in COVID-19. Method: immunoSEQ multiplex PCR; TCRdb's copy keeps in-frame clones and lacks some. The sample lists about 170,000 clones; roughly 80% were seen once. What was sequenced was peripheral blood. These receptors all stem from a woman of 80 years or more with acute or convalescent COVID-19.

In DNA form, the CDR3 reads TGTGCCAGCAGCCCCCCAGGGCGGCCCCAGCATTTT. Translated, it gives CASSPPGRPQHF. J is TRBJ1-5 and V is TRBV7-2, with a weak D call TRBD1 (5 bases). CDR1 and CDR2 (germline): SGHTA, FQGNSA. V dropped 5 bases and J dropped 9 bases, with 11 bases sitting between them. The CDR3 has 12 residues. Complete variable domain (other parts from reference TRBV7-2 and TRBJ1-5): GAGVSQSPSNKVTEKGKDVELRCDPISGHTALYWYRQSLGQGLEFLIYFQGNSAPDKSGLPSDRFSAERTGGSVSTLTIQRTQQEDSAVYLCASSPPGRPQHFGDGTRLSIL.

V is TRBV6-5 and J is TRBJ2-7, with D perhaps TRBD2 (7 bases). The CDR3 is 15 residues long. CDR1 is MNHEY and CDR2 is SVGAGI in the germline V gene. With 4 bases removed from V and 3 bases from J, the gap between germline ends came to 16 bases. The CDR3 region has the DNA TGTGCCAGCAGTTCCCCGGGGAGGGGGGACTACGAGCAGTACTTC. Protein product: CASSSPGRGDYEQYF.

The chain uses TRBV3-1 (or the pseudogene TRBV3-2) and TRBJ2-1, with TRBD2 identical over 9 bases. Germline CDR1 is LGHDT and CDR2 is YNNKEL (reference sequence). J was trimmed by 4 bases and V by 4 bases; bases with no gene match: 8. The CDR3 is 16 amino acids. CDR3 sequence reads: CASSRFQGLAYNEQFF. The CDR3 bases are TGTGCCAGCAGCCGATTTCAGGGACTAGCTTACAATGAGCAGTTCTTC.

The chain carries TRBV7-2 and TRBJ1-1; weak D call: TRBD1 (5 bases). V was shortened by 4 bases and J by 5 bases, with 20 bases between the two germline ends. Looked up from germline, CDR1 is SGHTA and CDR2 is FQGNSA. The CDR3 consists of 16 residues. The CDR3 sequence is CASSSQSKASGTEAFF. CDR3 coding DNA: TGTGCCAGCAGCTCCCAAAGTAAGGCCTCAGGGACTGAAGCTTTCTTT.

This chain's CDR3 is CASSFELAGYNEQFF. CDR3 DNA: TGCGCCAGCAGCTTTGAACTAGCAGGGTACAATGAGCAGTTCTTC. The rearrangement uses TRBV5-1 and TRBJ2-1, with D perhaps TRBD2 (6 bases). The CDR3 loop spans 15 amino acids. CDR1 is SGHRS and CDR2 is YFSETQ in the germline V gene. Trimming shortened V by 2 bases and J by 4 bases, and 13 bases separated the two germline ends.

The CDR3 nucleotides are TGTGCCAGCAGCTTAACGGGCAGCTTGAACACTGAAGCTTTCTTT. This translates into CASSLTGSLNTEAFF. The chain is built from TRBV7-3 and TRBJ1-1; D gene uncertain. This CDR3 is 15 amino acids long. Trimming removed 0 bases from V and 0 bases from J, with 8 bases in between. CDR1 and CDR2 (germline): SGHTA, FQGTGA.

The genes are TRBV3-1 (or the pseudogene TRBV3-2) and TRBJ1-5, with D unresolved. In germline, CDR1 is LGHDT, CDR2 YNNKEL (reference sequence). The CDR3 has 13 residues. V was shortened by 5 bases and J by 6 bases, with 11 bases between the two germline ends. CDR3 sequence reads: CASSEMGGQPQHF. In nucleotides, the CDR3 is TGTGCCAGCAGCGAGATGGGAGGTCAGCCCCAGCATTTT.

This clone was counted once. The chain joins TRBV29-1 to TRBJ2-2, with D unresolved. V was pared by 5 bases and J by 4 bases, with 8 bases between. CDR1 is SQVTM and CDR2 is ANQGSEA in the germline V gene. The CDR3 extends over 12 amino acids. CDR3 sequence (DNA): TGCAGCGTTATCCCTAGCACCGGGGAGCTGTTTTTT. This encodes CSVIPSTGELFF.

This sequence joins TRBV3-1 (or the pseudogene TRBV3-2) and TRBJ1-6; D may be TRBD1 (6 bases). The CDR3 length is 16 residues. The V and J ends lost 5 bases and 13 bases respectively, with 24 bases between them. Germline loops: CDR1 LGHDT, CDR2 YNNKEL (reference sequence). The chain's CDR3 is CASSDVRGKWVGPLHF. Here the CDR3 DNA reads TGTGCCAGCAGCGACGTCAGGGGTAAATGGGTCGGGCCCCTCCACTTT.